Listed below are T cell receptor beta chains from one sample, sequenced in a study of memory CD8 T cells in hepatitis C reinfection. The protocol was immunoSEQ multiplex PCR, while the TCRdb copy is restricted to in-frame clones and leaves out a portion. The sample includes 35,000 to 50,000 clones, approximately 90% of them seen just once. Sequenced input: naive CD8+ T cells sorted from blood. These receptors came from a man between 18 and 29 years old with hepatitis C virus infection. CDR3s include the opening cysteine and the closing phenylalanine or tryptophan. D genes are given only for firm matches. Clone size, where shown, is once, few, many, or a class for clones that have expanded.

size	J	V	D	CDR3	DNA
NA	TRBJ2-3	TRBV11-2	TRBD2	CASSLGRIGRSTDTQYF	TGTGCCAGCAGCTTAGGACGTATCGGGAGGAGCACAGATACGCAGTATTTT
NA	TRBJ2-1	TRBV28	NA	CASSSDSPGYNEQFF	TGTGCCAGCAGCTCGGACTCCCCCGGGTACAATGAGCAGTTCTTC
NA	TRBJ1-1	TRBV5-6	NA	CASSPARGEAFF	TGTGCCAGCAGCCCTGCCAGGGGTGAAGCTTTCTTT
few	TRBJ1-2	TRBV29-1	NA	CSVDWADYGYTF	TGCAGCGTTGATTGGGCTGACTATGGCTACACCTTC
NA	TRBJ1-1	TRBV19	NA	CASSIGREGLNTEAFF	TGTGCCAGTAGTATAGGGAGGGAGGGGTTGAACACTGAAGCTTTCTTT
NA	TRBJ1-1	TRBV30	NA	CAWTLEGGAFF	TGTGCCTGGACCTTGGAAGGGGGAGCTTTCTTT
NA	TRBJ1-1	TRBV4-1	NA	CASSQEGRTEAFF	TGCGCCAGCAGCCAAGAGGGGAGGACTGAAGCTTTCTTT
few	TRBJ2-2	TRBV5-4	TRBD2	CASSHSRGSGSKDGELFF	TGTGCCAGCAGCCACTCCCGGGGTAGCGGGAGTAAGGACGGGGAGCTGTTTTTT
NA	TRBJ2-1	TRBV27	TRBD2	CASSLYTSGRLSSYNEQFF	TGTGCCAGCAGTTTATACACTAGCGGGAGGTTATCTTCCTACAATGAGCAGTTCTTC
NA	TRBJ2-1	TRBV4-1	TRBD2	CASSQVAGGAHNEQFF	TGCGCCAGCAGCCAAGTAGCGGGAGGGGCCCACAATGAGCAGTTCTTC
NA	TRBJ2-7	TRBV7-9	NA	CASAGTPSSYEQYF	TGTGCCAGCGCAGGGACACCGAGCTCCTACGAGCAGTACTTC
NA	TRBJ2-5	TRBV5-4	TRBD1	CASSLERGRDGETQYF	TGTGCCAGCAGCTTGGAAAGGGGGCGAGATGGGGAGACCCAGTACTTC
NA	TRBJ2-5	TRBV5-6	NA	CASGLGRDYQETQYF	TGTGCCAGCGGCTTGGGTAGGGACTACCAAGAGACCCAGTACTTC
NA	TRBJ2-7	TRBV27	TRBD2	CASSPRGGGLYEQYF	TGTGCCAGCAGTCCTCGTGGGGGGGGTTTGTACGAGCAGTACTTC
NA	TRBJ2-7	TRBV28	NA	CASSLGRDSYEQYF	TGTGCCAGCAGTTTGGGGCGGGACAGCTACGAGCAGTACTTC
NA	TRBJ2-3	TRBV11-2	TRBD1	CASSPGTGGLTDTQYF	TGTGCCAGCAGCCCTGGGACAGGGGGATTAACAGATACGCAGTATTTT
NA	TRBJ2-3	TRBV27	TRBD2	CASSPGTSGSTDTQYF	TGTGCCAGCAGTCCAGGGACTAGCGGGAGTACAGATACGCAGTATTTT
few	TRBJ2-5	TRBV9	TRBD1	CASSVSGTGGRETQYF	TGTGCCAGCAGCGTATCCGGGACAGGGGGCAGGGAGACCCAGTACTTC
NA	TRBJ1-1	TRBV9	TRBD1	CASSGPQGVPEAFF	TGTGCCAGCAGCGGCCCCCAGGGGGTCCCTGAAGCTTTCTTT
NA	TRBJ1-2	TRBV5-5	TRBD1	CASSLAGQGGGYTF	TGTGCCAGCAGCTTGGCGGGACAGGGAGGGGGCTACACCTTC